This TCR beta chain was found in a study of post-analysis software for immune sequencing data. Study-wide points: The five TRBV segments detected at higher frequency in patients than in controls included TRBV5-6, TRBV5-1 and TRBV20-1.

This clonotype was seen more than once but under ten times. The antigen remains unidentified. cDNA libraries of TCR beta carried unique molecular identifiers. TCRdb processed the PCR reads anew with MiXCR; each CDR3 protein has one entry. The data hold hundreds of thousands of distinct CDR3 sequences, with just over 35% observed a single time. Germline V CDR1 and CDR2: LGHDT, YNNKEL (reference sequence). The V end was cut by 2 bases, the J end by 2 bases, with 10 bases between. The CDR3 has 15 amino acids. The source material was blood. The genes are TRBV3-1 and TRBJ2-4; tentatively, D is TRBD1 (5 bases). This TCR was sampled from a girl under 18 with multiple sclerosis. The CDR3 is CASSQPGSTKNIQYF. Written as DNA, the CDR3 is TGTGCCAGCAGCCAACCAGGGTCTACCAAAAACATTCAGTACTTC.